A single sample is the source of the 8 T cell receptor beta chains below, sequenced in a study of T cells in Graves' hyperthyroidism and ophthalmopathy (dated by TCRdb to between 2018 and 2021). To prepare the library, multiplex PCR was applied. The data were produced on an Illumina HiSeq 2000. The TCR beta CDR3 regions were amplified from the RNA transcripts. A first-round RT-PCR of the TCR CDR3 used the HTBI primer set with the Qiagen OneStep RT-PCR kit. The public reads were run again by TCRdb, first through fastp at Q25 and then through MiXCR, and only productive beta chains were kept. Records with the same CDR3 protein are collapsed into one entry carrying the most frequent genes and DNA. In all, the sample holds about half a million distinct CDR3 sequences, and 15% to 20% of those were seen once. 40% to 50% of the sample comes from the top ten. Sequenced material: blood. The receptors originated from a man between 40 and 49 years old with Graves' ophthalmopathy.

A remark on this clonotype: Being one base from a much bigger clone, this may be a read error. The rearrangement links TRBV11-3 to TRBJ2-3; 7 bases agree with TRBD1. This CDR3 is built from 12 residues. Germline V CDR1 and CDR2: SGHNT, YENEEA. CDR3: CTSSRGLDTQYF. In nucleotides, the CDR3 is TGTACCAGTTCCAGGGGGTTGGATACGCAGTATTTT.

This clonotype has only a few counts. V usage is TRBV9 and J usage is TRBJ2-5, with unresolved D. In germline, CDR1 is SGDLS, CDR2 YYNGEE. V was shortened by 3 bases and J by 0 bases, with 12 bases between the two germline ends. CDR3 size: 15 residues. CDR3 nucleotide sequence: TGTGCCAGCAGCGCGAGAGGTTGGTACCAAGAGACCCAGTACTTC. Protein product: CASSARGWYQETQYF.

This clonotype has a handful of counts. This rearrangement joins TRBV18 to TRBJ2-5; D possibly corresponds to TRBD2 (5 bases). This CDR3 contains 18 residues. Germline lookup yields CDR1 KGHSH and CDR2 LQKENI. With 3 bases removed from V and 4 bases from J, the gap between germline ends came to 24 bases. The CDR3 nucleotides read TGTGCCAGCTCACCCTCCGATCTGATAGCGCCAAAGGCAGAGACCCAGTACTTC. This gives the protein CASSPSDLIAPKAETQYF.

The gene calls are TRBV7-8 and TRBJ1-3, with a weak D call TRBD1 (6 bases). The CDR3 contains 15 residues. Germline lookup yields CDR1 SGHVS and CDR2 FQNEAQ. Between the trimmed V and J ends, which lost 2 bases and 8 bases, there was a span of 16 bases. The CDR3 DNA reads as TGTGCCAGCAGCTTATACGGGACATCAGGGGACACCATATATTTT. Its translation is CASSLYGTSGDTIYF.

This clonotype occurred a few times. The chain links TRBV6-5 to TRBJ1-2, with TRBD1 identical over 11 bases. With V trimmed by 4 bases and J by 4 bases, 14 bases remained unmatched. The germline CDR1 and CDR2 sequences are MNHEY and SVGAGI. This CDR3 is built from 18 residues. The CDR3 region is CASSSPRDRGTWSYGYTF. DNA for the CDR3: TGTGCCAGCAGTTCTCCGAGGGACAGGGGGACCTGGAGCTATGGCTACACCTTC.

This clonotype was seen once. The chain carries TRBV30 and TRBJ2-3; D is uncertain. Germline assignment: CDR1 GTSNPN and CDR2 SVGIG (reference sequence). The CDR3 spans 12 residues. V was shortened by 2 bases and J by 1 base, with 4 bases between the two germline ends. The CDR3 here is CAWSRGTDTQYF. For the CDR3, the DNA is TGTGCCTGGAGTCGCGGCACAGATACGCAGTATTTT.

This clonotype was detected many times. The J gene is TRBJ2-5, the V gene TRBV11-2, with D possibly TRBD1 on 5 matching bases. The CDR3 runs 14 residues. CDR1 and CDR2 (germline): SGHAT, FQNNGV. Trimming left V 3 bases short and J 1 base short, with 9 bases between. The CDR3 loop is CASSFRRAQETQYF. The CDR3 DNA sequence: TGTGCCAGCAGCTTTCGCAGGGCCCAAGAGACCCAGTACTTC.

This clonotype has only one observation. V is TRBV9 and J is TRBJ2-1; TRBD2 matches 10 bases. The germline V gene has CDR1 SGDLS and CDR2 YYNGEE. This CDR3 contains 15 residues. With V trimmed by 2 bases and J by 3 bases, 2 bases remained unmatched. The CDR3 DNA reads as TGTGCCAGCAGCGTTAGCGGGGGGAGCTACAATGAGCAGTTCTTC. Encoded protein: CASSVSGGSYNEQFF.